These T cell receptor beta chains were read from a single sample in a study of cytomegalovirus exposure and HLA in healthy donors. The protocol was immunoSEQ multiplex PCR, while the TCRdb copy is restricted to in-frame clones and leaves out a portion. Of fewer than 90,000 clones listed, approximately 84% are singletons. What was sequenced was PBMCs. These receptors were obtained from a woman between 18 and 30 years old in good health and CMV-seropositive. CDR3s include the opening cysteine and the closing phenylalanine or tryptophan. The D gene is left open where the match is weak. Clone sizes are given selectively: once, few, many, or a class where the clone is expanded.

V,size,J,D,CDR3,DNA
TRBV7-6,few,TRBJ1-5,NA,CASSLAGGADSNQPQHF,TGTGCCAGCAGCTTAGCGGGTGGGGCAGATAGCAATCAGCCCCAGCATTTT
TRBV28,NA,TRBJ2-5,TRBD2,CASSPGLDEKETQYF,TGTGCCAGCAGCCCCGGACTAGACGAAAAAGAGACCCAGTACTTC
TRBV30,once,TRBJ2-1,NA,CAWKPQVRPHEQFF,TGTGCCTGGAAGCCCCAAGTCAGGCCCCATGAGCAGTTCTTC
TRBV5-8,NA,TRBJ2-7,TRBD2,CASSGGTSGAYEQYF,TGTGCCAGCAGCGGAGGTACTAGCGGGGCCTACGAGCAGTACTTC
TRBV5-1,NA,TRBJ2-2,TRBD1,CASSHSQGSGNTGELFF,TGCGCCAGCAGCCACTCACAGGGGAGTGGGAACACCGGGGAGCTGTTTTTT
TRBV9,NA,TRBJ2-2,TRBD2,CASSVGLAGNTGELFF,TGTGCCAGCAGCGTAGGGCTAGCGGGTAACACCGGGGAGCTGTTTTTT
TRBV23-1,NA,TRBJ1-6,NA,CASSPGAGQRNSPLHF,TGCGCCAGCAGTCCCGGGGCCGGACAGAGAAATTCACCCCTCCACTTT
TRBV18,NA,TRBJ2-7,TRBD1,CASSRFRDRANYEQYF,TGTGCCAGCTCACGTTTCCGGGACAGGGCCAACTACGAGCAGTACTTC
TRBV2,NA,TRBJ1-1,TRBD1,CASSEDRGQGANTEAFF,TGTGCCAGCAGTGAAGACAGGGGTCAGGGGGCAAACACTGAAGCTTTCTTT
TRBV5-6,NA,TRBJ1-5,TRBD1,CASSPRDRARNQPQHF,TGTGCCAGCAGCCCCCGGGACAGGGCGCGCAATCAGCCCCAGCATTTT
TRBV5-4,NA,TRBJ1-1,NA,CASSLSLQGNTEAFF,TGTGCCAGCAGCTTGAGTTTGCAGGGGAACACTGAAGCTTTCTTT
TRBV6-1,NA,TRBJ2-7,TRBD1,CASREGQGAVYEQYF,TGTGCCAGCAGAGAGGGACAGGGGGCTGTCTACGAGCAGTACTTC
TRBV28,NA,TRBJ1-1,TRBD1,CASSFPTGEWGTEAFF,TGTGCCAGCAGTTTCCCCACAGGGGAGTGGGGCACTGAAGCTTTCTTT
TRBV28,NA,TRBJ2-5,TRBD2,CASSSGGQGIETQYF,TGTGCCAGCAGTTCGGGGGGGCAGGGAATAGAGACCCAGTACTTC
TRBV6-1,NA,TRBJ1-5,NA,CASRTERGHNQPQHF,TGTGCCAGCAGAACAGAGCGAGGGCACAATCAGCCCCAGCATTTT
TRBV4-3,NA,TRBJ2-7,NA,CASSQGDTTAYEQYF,TGCGCCAGCAGCCAAGGGGACACCACAGCCTACGAGCAGTACTTC
TRBV19,NA,TRBJ2-7,NA,CATQGTHYEQYF,TGTGCCACACAGGGTACCCACTACGAGCAGTACTTC
TRBV28,NA,TRBJ1-2,NA,CASRVGQGVLGYTF,TGTGCCAGCAGGGTCGGGCAGGGTGTTTTAGGCTACACCTTC
TRBV28,few,TRBJ2-7,NA,CASSLLWGGAYEQYF,TGTGCCAGCAGTCTCCTTTGGGGGGGCGCGTACGAGCAGTACTTC
TRBV5-1,NA,TRBJ2-3,NA,CASSLVRGRVTDTQYF,TGCGCCAGCAGCTTGGTCCGGGGAAGGGTAACAGATACGCAGTATTTT
TRBV7-2,NA,TRBJ2-3,TRBD2,CASSFSSRLAGIGDTQYF,TGTGCCAGCAGCTTCTCTTCCCGACTAGCGGGGATTGGGGATACGCAGTATTTT
TRBV6-5,NA,TRBJ2-1,NA,CASSYSGLPNYKQFF,TGTGCCAGCAGTTACTCGGGACTCCCCAATTATAAGCAGTTCTTC
TRBV5-6,few,TRBJ1-2,NA,CASSLAGQGRGYTF,TGTGCCAGCAGCTTGGCCGGCCAGGGTCGGGGCTACACCTTC
TRBV29-1,few,TRBJ2-3,TRBD1,CSVEGQGFTDTQYF,TGCAGCGTTGAAGGACAGGGTTTCACAGATACGCAGTATTTT
TRBV11-2,NA,TRBJ1-1,NA,CASSLAFPNTEAFF,TGTGCCAGCAGCTTAGCATTCCCGAACACTGAAGCTTTCTTT
TRBV9,once,TRBJ2-7,NA,CASSVVSGAGEQYF,TGTGCCAGCAGCGTAGTTTCAGGGGCCGGCGAGCAGTACTTC
TRBV4-1,NA,TRBJ2-5,TRBD2,CASSQGLAGEETQYF,TGCGCCAGCAGCCAAGGGCTAGCGGGGGAGGAGACCCAGTACTTC
TRBV4-2,NA,TRBJ1-5,NA,CASSQGVAGSNQPQHF,TGTGCCAGCAGCCAGGGGGTGGCGGGGAGCAATCAGCCCCAGCATTTT
TRBV15,NA,TRBJ1-1,NA,CATSRAHAEAFF,TGTGCCACCAGCAGGGCACACGCCGAAGCTTTCTTT
TRBV9,few,TRBJ2-7,NA,CASSAGVDSKQYF,TGTGCCAGCAGCGCCGGAGTGGATTCGAAGCAGTACTTC
TRBV25-1,NA,TRBJ1-4,NA,CASSERLARTNEKLFF,TGTGCCAGCAGTGAAAGATTGGCCAGAACCAATGAAAAACTGTTTTTT
TRBV28,NA,TRBJ1-4,TRBD1,CASSLDRVDEKLFF,TGTGCCAGCAGTTTGGACAGGGTCGACGAAAAACTGTTTTTT
TRBV9,NA,TRBJ2-5,NA,CASRPNPYGGGRETQYF,TGTGCCAGCAGGCCGAATCCCTACGGAGGGGGCCGAGAGACCCAGTACTTC
TRBV28,once,TRBJ2-7,TRBD1,CASSPGTVGEQYF,TGTGCCAGCAGTCCCGGGACAGTGGGGGAGCAGTACTTC
TRBV6-5,once,TRBJ1-1,NA,CASSYILNTEAFF,TGTGCCAGCAGTTACATCTTGAACACTGAAGCTTTCTTT
TRBV19,NA,TRBJ1-5,TRBD1,CASSDKQGFDQPQHF,TGTGCCAGTAGTGATAAACAGGGGTTCGATCAGCCCCAGCATTTT
TRBV28,once,TRBJ2-5,NA,CASSPEGPLQETQYF,TGTGCCAGCAGCCCCGAGGGCCCCCTCCAAGAGACCCAGTACTTC
TRBV19,NA,TRBJ1-1,NA,CASSIGFKAFF,TGTGCCAGTAGTATCGGGTTTAAAGCTTTCTTT
TRBV6-5,NA,TRBJ1-3,NA,CASQSPAQGNTIYF,TGTGCCAGCCAGTCCCCCGCACAGGGAAACACCATATATTTT
TRBV30,NA,TRBJ2-7,NA,CAWSQGPYEQYF,TGTGCCTGGTCCCAGGGGCCCTACGAGCAGTACTTC
TRBV19,NA,TRBJ2-3,TRBD2,CASSRSLAGVTDTQYF,TGTGCCAGTAGTAGGTCACTTGCGGGGGTGACAGATACGCAGTATTTT
TRBV19,NA,TRBJ2-5,TRBD1,CASTRDRGGVETQYF,TGTGCCAGTACCCGGGACAGGGGCGGGGTGGAGACCCAGTACTTC
TRBV13,NA,TRBJ2-7,TRBD2,CASSLAYGTSGLEQYF,TGTGCCAGCAGCTTAGCTTATGGGACTAGCGGGCTCGAGCAGTACTTC
TRBV11-2,few,TRBJ1-1,TRBD1,CASSHGTGGYEAFF,TGTGCCAGCAGCCACGGGACAGGGGGCTATGAAGCTTTCTTT
TRBV19,NA,TRBJ2-1,TRBD1,CASSIEGQGAFSYNEQFF,TGTGCCAGTAGTATAGAGGGACAGGGGGCTTTCTCCTACAATGAGCAGTTCTTC
TRBV19,NA,TRBJ1-1,NA,CASSLQVRTRTEAFF,TGTGCCAGTAGTCTCCAGGTTCGGACTAGGACTGAAGCTTTCTTT
TRBV7-8,NA,TRBJ1-5,NA,CASSYFGEGQPQHF,TGTGCCAGCAGCTATTTCGGGGAGGGACAGCCCCAGCATTTT
TRBV7-2,NA,TRBJ1-6,TRBD1,CASSSSGTGNSPLHF,TGTGCCAGCAGCTCGAGCGGGACAGGGAATTCACCCCTCCACTTT